This TCR beta chain was documented in a study of post-analysis software for immune sequencing data. Study-wide background: The courses of disease that were included comprised relapsing-remitting, secondary progressive and progressive-relapsing multiple sclerosis.

Study-wide findings and caveats: The five TRBV segments detected at higher frequency in patients than in controls included TRBV5-6, TRBV5-1 and TRBV20-1. Multiple sclerosis patients showed significantly lower normalized Chao1 diversity than controls did. Batch-matched samples strongly co-clustered by F measure.

Prepared libraries of TCR beta cDNA carried unique molecular identifiers. With about 1 to 11 million T cells as the source, 450,000 to 600,000 cDNA molecules resulted. TCRdb re-called the PCR reads through MiXCR, storing one row per CDR3 protein. The data contain 350,000 to 450,000 distinct CDR3 sequences, over 30% of them singletons. Between the trimmed V and J ends, which lost 7 bases and 2 bases, there was a span of 12 bases. The CDR3 contains 12 residues. The germline gives CDR1 SQVTM, CDR2 ANQGSEA. This clonotype was seen a handful of times. The antigen remains undetermined. The specimen sequenced was blood. The clonotype comes from a girl aged 2-10 years with multiple sclerosis. The genes are TRBV29-1 and TRBJ2-7; maybe TRBD2 (5 bases). The CDR3 DNA reads TGCAGCGCCGGGGTCGGTCCCTACGAGCAGTACTTC. It codes for CSAGVGPYEQYF.